The next 14 T cell receptor beta chains were all read from a single sample in a study of shared clonotypes between healthy human individuals. The repertoire was sequenced with immunoSEQ multiplex PCR; TCRdb's copy has only in-frame clones and lacks some. The sample records hundreds of thousands of clones, 90% to 97% being singletons. The naive CD8 fraction comprised CD45RO-negative cells positively selected for CCR7 and excluded terminally differentiated effector memory CD45RA+ cells. Sequences were obtained from naive CD8+ T cells sorted from blood. These receptors were collected from a woman aged 25 to 45 in good health.

This sequence joins TRBV2 and TRBJ2-5; D is ambiguous. Between the trimmed V and J ends, which lost 8 bases and 1 base, there was a span of 11 bases. Germline V gene data show CDR1 as SNHLY and CDR2 as FYNNEI. The CDR3 spans 13 residues. CDR3 sequence: CASPPYRQETQYF. CDR3 coding DNA: TGTGCCAGCCCCCCTTATCGCCAAGAGACCCAGTACTTC.

The chain uses TRBV4-1 and TRBJ2-4, with no clear D. Germline V lookup: CDR1 MGHRA, CDR2 YSYEKL. This CDR3 comprises 13 residues. Trimming removed 10 bases at V and 2 bases at J, with 12 bases between. CDR3 loop: CATTWKTKNIQYF. The CDR3 region has the DNA TGCGCCACCACCTGGAAAACCAAAAACATTCAGTACTTC.

This chain links TRBV15 with TRBJ2-7, with D possibly being TRBD1 (5 bases). The germline gives CDR1 LNHNV, CDR2 YYDKDF (reference sequence). V was shortened by 5 bases and J by 7 bases, with 12 bases between the two germline ends. The CDR3 length is 12 residues. CDR3 in amino acids: CATSEDSGEQYF. DNA of the CDR3: TGTGCCACCAGCGAAGACAGTGGAGAGCAGTACTTC. Variable domain in full (rest from reference TRBV15 and TRBJ2-7): DAMVIQNPRYQVTQFGKPVTLSCSQTLNHNVMYWYQQKSSQAPKLLFHYYDKDFNNEADTPDNFQSRRPNTSFCFLDIRSPGLGDTAMYLCATSEDSGEQYFGPGTRLTVT.

V usage is TRBV10-2 and J usage is TRBJ2-7; a weak D match, TRBD2 (6 bases). Trimming left V 11 bases short and J 3 bases short, with 20 bases between. This CDR3 has 14 amino acids. Germline-derived CDR1 and CDR2 are WSHSY and SAAADI. The CDR3 region is CAACDTDSGYEQYF. Written as DNA, the CDR3 is TGCGCCGCATGTGATACGGATAGCGGCTACGAGCAGTACTTC.

The genes are TRBV9 and TRBJ2-4; 10 bases are shared with TRBD2. The CDR3 is made up of 14 amino acids. Germline-derived CDR1 and CDR2 are SGDLS and YYNGEE. The J segment lost 7 bases and the V segment lost 4 bases, leaving 5 bases of the junction unmatched. In nucleotides, the CDR3 is TGTGCCAGCAGCCCCCCTAGCGGGAGTAACATTCAGTACTTC. This translates into CASSPPSGSNIQYF.

The chain combines TRBV28 with TRBJ2-1; 7 nucleotides match TRBD1. With 6 bases clipped from V and 2 bases from J, the junction kept 7 bases outside the gene matches. The CDR3 is 15 residues long. Germline V CDR1 and CDR2: MDHEN, SYDVKM. The CDR3 is CASRSGTATYNEQFF. The CDR3, as DNA: TGTGCCAGCAGATCTGGGACAGCGACCTACAATGAGCAGTTCTTC.

This clone was detected once. The chain is built from TRBV4-2 and TRBJ2-3; D possibly uses TRBD1 or TRBD2 (6 bases each). V was shortened by 0 bases and J by 2 bases, with 12 bases between the two germline ends. CDR1 is LGHNA and CDR2 is YNFKEQ in the germline V gene. The CDR3 is 16 residues long. Here the CDR3 DNA reads TGTGCCAGCAGCCAAGAGCAGGGGAGGAACACAGATACGCAGTATTTT. This gives the protein CASSQEQGRNTDTQYF.

Concerning this clone: Within the sample, other DNA sequences also encode this same CDR3. The chain uses TRBV27 and TRBJ1-1; no firm D call. Trimming removed 2 bases at V and 1 base at J, with 8 bases between. Germline V gene sequence: CDR1 MNHEY, CDR2 SMNVEV (reference sequence). CDR3 length: 14 residues. CDR3 protein: CASSLSPRNTEAFF. In DNA form, the CDR3 reads TGTGCCAGCAGTTTAAGCCCCCGGAACACTGAAGCTTTCTTT.

This clone was found once. This chain joins TRBV7-9 and TRBJ1-4; no reliable D call. The CDR3 runs to 12 residues. Germline CDR1 SEHNR, CDR2 FQNEAQ (reference sequence). Trimming removed 2 bases from V and 10 bases from J, with 8 bases in between. DNA of the CDR3: TGTGCCAGCAGCTTAATGGGAAGAAAACTGTTTTTT. Protein: CASSLMGRKLFF.

This clone came up once. The chain recombines TRBV6-1 with TRBJ2-7; possible D gene TRBD1, 5 bases. Per germline, CDR1 MNHNS and CDR2 SASEGT. This CDR3 has 14 residues. Trimming took 2 bases from V and 0 from J, leaving 8 bases between them. For the CDR3, the DNA is TGTGCCAGCAGTGAATGGGGCCTCTCCTACGAGCAGTACTTC. Its translation: CASSEWGLSYEQYF.

This clone was observed a handful of times. This sequence joins TRBV4-1 and TRBJ1-1, with D possibly matching TRBD1 (5 bases). CDR3 size: 15 residues. Germline V lookup: CDR1 MGHRA, CDR2 YSYEKL. V lost 4 bases and J lost 4, with 16 bases in between. CDR3 DNA: TGCGCCAGCAGCCTAAAGGAGGGGACGGGCACTGAAGCTTTCTTT. Translated: CASSLKEGTGTEAFF.

A single count supports this clone. The genes are TRBV5-1 and TRBJ2-7; D remains unclear. Trimming took off 5 bases at V and 5 bases at J, with 14 bases between the two ends. CDR1 and CDR2 from the germline V gene are SGHRS and YFSETQ. The CDR3 length is 13 residues. CDR3 residues: CASRTAGVDEQYF. The CDR3 DNA sequence: TGCGCCAGCAGGACGGCTGGGGTCGACGAGCAGTACTTC. Complete variable domain (other parts from reference TRBV5-1 and TRBJ2-7): KAGVTQTPRYLIKTRGQQVTLSCSPISGHRSVSWYQQTPGQGLQFLFEYFSETQRNKGNFPGRFSGRQFSNSRSEMNVSTLELGDSALYLCASRTAGVDEQYFGPGTRLTVT.

This rearrangement joins TRBV29-1 to TRBJ1-2; unclear D gene. The CDR3 loop spans 13 amino acids. From germline, CDR1 is SQVTM and CDR2 ANQGSEA. Trimming left V 6 bases short and J 3 bases short, with 14 bases between. The CDR3 here is CSVPHDRDYGYTF. The CDR3 DNA reads TGCAGCGTCCCCCACGATCGGGACTATGGCTACACCTTC.

CDR3 DNA sequence: TGTGCCAGCAGCAGGGGCTGGAACACTGAAGCTTTCTTT. It encodes CASSRGWNTEAFF. The chain is built from TRBV6-5 and TRBJ1-1; weak D call: TRBD1 (6 bases). The CDR3 runs to 13 residues. CDR1 is MNHEY, CDR2 SVGAGI, per germline. The V end lost 6 bases, the J end lost 1 base, and 9 bases lay between the germline ends.